This TCR beta chain came from a study of blood T cell repertoires in COVID-19. On the study more broadly: Sources were T cells, B-cell-depleted T cells, or PBMCs; the material itself was cDNA or gDNA.

Germline V gene data show CDR1 as LNHDA and CDR2 as SQIVND (reference sequence). Trimming took 6 bases from V and 5 from J; bases not matched to a gene: 7. The CDR3 covers 14 residues. The table came from immunoSEQ multiplex PCR; TCRdb's copy has only in-frame clones and leaves some out. Altogether about 260,000 clones are present, 80% to 95% being singletons, with the ten largest covering approximately 3%. The gene calls are TRBV19 and TRBJ2-1; TRBD1 matches at 7 bases. This TCR was recovered from a man aged 40-49 years who had been exposed to COVID-19. The sample consisted of PBMCs or T cells enriched from blood (not recorded which). As DNA, the CDR3 is TGTGCCAGTAGCTTACAGGGGTCACACAATGAGCAGTTCTTC. Translation: CASSLQGSHNEQFF.